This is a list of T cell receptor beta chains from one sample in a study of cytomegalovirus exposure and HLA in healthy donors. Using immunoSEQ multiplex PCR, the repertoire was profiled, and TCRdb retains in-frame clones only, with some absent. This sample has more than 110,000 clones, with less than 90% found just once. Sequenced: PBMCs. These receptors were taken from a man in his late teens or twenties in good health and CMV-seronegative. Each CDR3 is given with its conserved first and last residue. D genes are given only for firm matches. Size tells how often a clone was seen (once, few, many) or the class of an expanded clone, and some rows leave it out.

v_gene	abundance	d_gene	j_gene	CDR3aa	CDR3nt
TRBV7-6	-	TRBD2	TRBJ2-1	CASSLGLAGNNEQFF	TGTGCCAGCAGCTTAGGCCTAGCGGGAAACAATGAGCAGTTCTTC
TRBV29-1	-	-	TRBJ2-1	CSVEKEGGQFF	TGCAGCGTTGAAAAGGAGGGTGGGCAGTTCTTC
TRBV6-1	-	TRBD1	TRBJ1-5	CASSGGETGNQPQHF	TGTGCCAGCAGTGGAGGAGAGACAGGGAATCAGCCCCAGCATTTT
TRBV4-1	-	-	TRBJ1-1	CASSNRVLTEAFF	TGCGCCAGCAGCAACAGGGTATTGACTGAAGCTTTCTTT
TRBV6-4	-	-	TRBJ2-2	CASSEGPTQSGELFF	TGTGCCAGCAGCGAGGGTCCTACTCAATCCGGGGAGCTGTTTTTT
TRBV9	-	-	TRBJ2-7	CASSSGTDSSYEQYF	TGTGCCAGCAGCTCCGGGACGGACAGCTCCTACGAGCAGTACTTC
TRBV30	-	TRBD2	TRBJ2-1	CAWSVRAGGPHEQFF	TGTGCCTGGAGTGTACGGGCGGGAGGGCCCCATGAGCAGTTCTTC
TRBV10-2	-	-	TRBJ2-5	CASSESRGYSETQYF	TGCGCCAGCAGTGAGTCGAGGGGGTATAGTGAGACCCAGTACTTC
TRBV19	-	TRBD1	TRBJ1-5	CASSVRDRNQPQHF	TGTGCCAGTAGTGTCCGGGACAGGAATCAGCCCCAGCATTTT
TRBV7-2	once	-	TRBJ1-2	CASSALKRGGYTF	TGTGCCAGCAGCGCCTTAAAACGGGGTGGCTACACCTTC
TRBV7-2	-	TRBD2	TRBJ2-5	CASSVLAGVQETQYF	TGTGCCAGCAGCGTACTAGCGGGGGTACAAGAGACCCAGTACTTC
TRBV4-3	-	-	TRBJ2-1	CASSQRRDFYNEQFF	TGCGCCAGCAGCCAAAGAAGGGACTTTTACAATGAGCAGTTCTTC
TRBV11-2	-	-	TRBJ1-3	CASRQEHSGNTIYF	TGTGCCAGCAGACAGGAGCATTCTGGAAACACCATATATTTT
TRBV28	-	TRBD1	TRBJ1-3	CASSSGTGKNTIYF	TGTGCCAGCAGTTCCGGGACAGGGAAGAACACCATATATTTT
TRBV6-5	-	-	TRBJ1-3	CASSYSSRGNTIYF	TGTGCCAGCAGTTACTCTTCCAGGGGAAACACCATATATTTT
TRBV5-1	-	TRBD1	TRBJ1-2	CASSPKGQGAVGYTF	TGCGCCAGCAGCCCGAAGGGACAGGGGGCAGTTGGCTACACCTTC
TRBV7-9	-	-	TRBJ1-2	CASTLLGEGALYGYTF	TGTGCCAGCACCCTCCTTGGCGAAGGGGCTTTGTATGGCTACACCTTC
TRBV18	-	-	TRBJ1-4	CASSPNQINEKLFF	TGTGCCAGCTCACCAAATCAGATTAATGAAAAACTGTTTTTT
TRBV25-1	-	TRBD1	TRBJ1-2	CASSELGGQGADYGYTF	TGTGCCAGCAGTGAATTAGGAGGGCAGGGGGCCGACTATGGCTACACCTTC
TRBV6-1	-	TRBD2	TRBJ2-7	CASSELTSGWYEQYF	TGTGCCAGCAGTGAACTGACTAGCGGATGGTACGAGCAGTACTTC
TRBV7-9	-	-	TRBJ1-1	CASSLGGIKAFF	TGTGCCAGCAGCTTAGGGGGCATTAAAGCTTTCTTT
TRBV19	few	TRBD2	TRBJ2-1	CASNVPGRLAGANEQFF	TGTGCCAGTAATGTCCCTGGCCGCCTAGCGGGGGCCAATGAGCAGTTCTTC
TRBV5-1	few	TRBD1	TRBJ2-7	CASSWERQGSGEQYF	TGCGCCAGCAGCTGGGAAAGACAGGGATCCGGCGAGCAGTACTTC
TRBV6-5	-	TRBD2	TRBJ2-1	CASSIAGGEFF	TGTGCCAGCAGCATAGCGGGGGGGGAATTCTTC
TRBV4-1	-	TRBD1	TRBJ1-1	CASSQTGGNTEAFF	TGCGCCAGCAGCCAGACAGGGGGTAACACTGAAGCTTTCTTT
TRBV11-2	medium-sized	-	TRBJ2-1	CASSLAGPLTDEQFF	TGTGCCAGCAGCTTGGCGGGACCACTCACGGATGAGCAGTTCTTC
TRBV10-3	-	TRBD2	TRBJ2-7	CAISEVLARSSGRDEQYF	TGTGCCATCAGTGAGGTACTAGCGAGGAGCAGTGGAAGGGACGAGCAGTACTTC
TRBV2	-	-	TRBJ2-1	CASSAQRSYNEQFF	TGTGCCAGCAGTGCCCAGCGGTCCTACAATGAGCAGTTCTTC
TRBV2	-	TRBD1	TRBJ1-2	CASRGDSNYGGYTF	TGTGCCAGCAGGGGGGACAGTAACTACGGTGGCTACACCTTC
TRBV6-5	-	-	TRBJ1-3	CASSYGQGIGNTIYF	TGTGCCAGCAGTTACGGCCAGGGGATTGGAAACACCATATATTTT
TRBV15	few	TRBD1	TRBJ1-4	CATRNLPQGAVEKLFF	TGTGCCACCAGAAACCTTCCACAGGGGGCGGTGGAAAAACTGTTTTTT
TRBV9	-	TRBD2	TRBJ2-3	CASSAEIRSGLITDTQYF	TGTGCCAGCAGCGCAGAGATCCGGTCGGGACTAATCACAGATACGCAGTATTTT
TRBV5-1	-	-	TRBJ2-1	CASSLSGVPYNEQFF	TGCGCCAGCAGCTTGTCGGGAGTGCCCTACAATGAGCAGTTCTTC
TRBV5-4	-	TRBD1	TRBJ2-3	CASSSRQGPQTDTQYF	TGTGCCAGCAGCTCAAGACAGGGGCCCCAAACAGATACGCAGTATTTT
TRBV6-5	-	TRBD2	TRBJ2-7	CASSYASGEQYF	TGTGCCAGCAGTTACGCTAGCGGCGAGCAGTACTTC
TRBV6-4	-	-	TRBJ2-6	CASSEFVWGAGANVLTF	TGTGCCAGCAGTGAGTTTGTATGGGGGGCTGGGGCCAACGTCCTGACTTTC
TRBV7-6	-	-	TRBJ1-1	CASSLESGIRDTEAFF	TGTGCCAGCAGCTTAGAATCAGGGATTAGGGACACTGAAGCTTTCTTT
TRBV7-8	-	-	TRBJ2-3	CASSLAGGTDTQYF	TGTGCCAGCAGCCTCGCAGGGGGCACAGATACGCAGTATTTT
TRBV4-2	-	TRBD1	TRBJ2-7	CASSQGWTGPYEQYF	TGTGCCAGCAGCCAAGGCTGGACAGGGCCCTACGAGCAGTACTTC
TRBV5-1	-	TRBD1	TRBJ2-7	CASRTGSSYEQYF	TGCGCCAGCCGGACAGGAAGCTCCTACGAGCAGTACTTC
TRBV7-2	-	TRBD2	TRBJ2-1	CASSPLAGSSYNEQFF	TGTGCCAGCAGCCCCCTAGCGGGGAGCTCCTACAATGAGCAGTTCTTC
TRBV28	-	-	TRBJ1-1	CASRSGTEAFF	TGTGCCAGCCGGTCGGGGACTGAAGCTTTCTTT
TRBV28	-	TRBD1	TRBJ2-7	CASSVDRGRSYEQYF	TGTGCCAGCAGTGTGGACAGGGGTCGATCCTACGAGCAGTACTTC
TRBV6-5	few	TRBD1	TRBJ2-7	CASRLTGDSFYEQYF	TGTGCCAGCAGATTAACCGGGGACAGCTTCTACGAGCAGTACTTC
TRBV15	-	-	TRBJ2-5	CATSRDRGETQYF	TGTGCCACCAGCAGAGACCGGGGAGAGACCCAGTACTTC
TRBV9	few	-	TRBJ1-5	CASSVGVTGGQPQHF	TGTGCCAGCAGCGTAGGCGTAACGGGTGGTCAGCCCCAGCATTTT
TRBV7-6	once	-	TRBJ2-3	CASSKTLRGGPDPSTDTQYF	TGTGCCAGCAGCAAAACCCTTAGGGGGGGCCCCGACCCTAGCACAGATACGCAGTATTTT
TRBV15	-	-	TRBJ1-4	CATSRDRGRGEKLFF	TGTGCCACCAGCAGAGATAGGGGCAGGGGCGAAAAACTGTTTTTT
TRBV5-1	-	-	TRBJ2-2	CASSPRQNTGELFF	TGCGCCAGCAGCCCCAGACAGAACACCGGGGAGCTGTTTTTT
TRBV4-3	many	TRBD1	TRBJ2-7	CASSPKEGDSSYEQYF	TGCGCCAGCAGCCCAAAAGAGGGGGACAGCTCCTACGAGCAGTACTTC
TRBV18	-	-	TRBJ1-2	CASSPGQLDSINYGYTF	TGTGCCAGCTCACCAGGACAGTTGGATTCAATTAACTATGGCTACACCTTC
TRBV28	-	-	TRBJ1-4	CASRPWGGATNEKLFF	TGTGCCAGCAGGCCCTGGGGGGGAGCAACTAATGAAAAACTGTTTTTT
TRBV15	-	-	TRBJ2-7	CATRDNSYEQYF	TGTGCCACCCGGGACAACTCCTACGAGCAGTACTTC
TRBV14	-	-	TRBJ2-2	CASMANTGGTGELFF	TGTGCCAGCATGGCGAATACAGGAGGGACCGGGGAGCTGTTTTTT
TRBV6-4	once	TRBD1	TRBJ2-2	CASRRDRHTGELFF	TGTGCCAGCAGAAGGGACAGGCATACCGGGGAGCTGTTTTTT